The 19 T cell receptor beta chains presented below share a single source sample, sequenced in a study of cytomegalovirus exposure and HLA in healthy donors. Researchers ran the PCR with 60 Vbeta and 13 Jbeta primers. TCRdb's table, derived via immunoSEQ multiplex PCR, lists solely in-frame clones and lacks some. The data show fewer than 150,000 clones, 75% to 85% seen once. Sequenced sample: PBMCs. Source of these receptors: a female donor in good health and CMV-seropositive.

This clone was found once. The chain employs TRBV5-1 and TRBJ1-6, with TRBD1 matching over 7 bases. The CDR3 extends over 15 amino acids. Losses at the gene ends were 0 bases for V and 7 bases for J; bases not matched to a gene: 4. Looked up from germline, CDR1 is SGHRS and CDR2 is YFSETQ. The CDR3 reads CASSLDAGGNSPLHF. The CDR3 nucleotides are TGCGCCAGCAGCTTGGACGCAGGGGGGAATTCACCCCTCCACTTT. The full variable domain, in which reference TRBV5-1 and TRBJ1-6 provide the parts outside the CDR3, is KAGVTQTPRYLIKTRGQQVTLSCSPISGHRSVSWYQQTPGQGLQFLFEYFSETQRNKGNFPGRFSGRQFSNSRSEMNVSTLELGDSALYLCASSLDAGGNSPLHFGNGTRLTVT.

The V gene is TRBV5-1, the J gene TRBJ1-6; 8 positions match TRBD1. The J segment lost 5 bases and the V segment lost 3 bases, leaving 7 bases of the junction unmatched. CDR3 length: 16 amino acids. Germline V gene lookup returns CDR1 SGHRS and CDR2 YFSETQ. This CDR3 reads CASSYQGAEDNSPLHF. CDR3 DNA: TGCGCCAGCAGCTACCAGGGGGCGGAAGATAATTCACCCCTCCACTTT.

This chain links TRBV2 with TRBJ2-5; D is undetermined. V dropped 4 bases and J dropped 5 bases, with 8 bases sitting between them. The V gene's germline CDR1 is SNHLY and CDR2 FYNNEI. There are 12 residues in the CDR3. DNA for the CDR3: TGTGCCAGCAGTGGGCTAGAGGAGACCCAGTACTTC. Encoded protein: CASSGLEETQYF.

The chain employs TRBV2 and TRBJ1-1, with D perhaps matching TRBD1 (6 bases). CDR3 length: 13 residues. Germline lookup yields CDR1 SNHLY and CDR2 FYNNEI. Trimming removed 6 bases from V and 8 bases from J, with 16 bases in between. CDR3 amino acids: CASRWGQAGEAFF. The CDR3 nucleotides read TGTGCCAGCAGGTGGGGGCAGGCCGGAGAAGCTTTCTTT.

The chain has TRBV9 and TRBJ2-7, with TRBD1 as a possible D gene (5 bases). Germline lookup yields CDR1 SGDLS and CDR2 YYNGEE. This CDR3 is 13 amino acids long. V shed 4 bases and J shed 7 bases, with 15 bases lying between them. The CDR3 spells CASSPLGAREQYF. DNA of the CDR3: TGTGCCAGCAGCCCTCTAGGGGCTCGGGAGCAGTACTTC.

The chain has TRBV9 and TRBJ1-2; no definite D call. The CDR3 is made up of 14 amino acids. The germline V gene encodes CDR1 SGDLS and CDR2 YYNGEE. Trimming stripped 0 bases from V and 7 bases from J, with 13 bases between. The CDR3 reads CASSVEERLGGYTF. The CDR3, as DNA: TGTGCCAGCAGCGTAGAGGAGAGGCTAGGTGGCTACACCTTC.

The CDR3 loop is CASSGQGGGSSGPYEQYF. The CDR3 nucleotides read TGTGCCAGCAGCGGTCAGGGTGGGGGGTCTAGCGGGCCCTACGAGCAGTACTTC. The chain has TRBV28 and TRBJ2-7; TRBD2 matches at 8 bases. This CDR3 is 18 amino acids long. The junction had 18 bases not matched to a gene; V was cut back by 6 bases and J by 2 bases. From germline, CDR1 is MDHEN and CDR2 SYDVKM.

J is TRBJ2-1 and V is TRBV6-1; the D gene is possibly TRBD1 (6 bases). The CDR3 is made up of 15 amino acids. The V gene's germline CDR1 is MNHNS and CDR2 SASEGT. Trimming removed 6 bases from V and 5 bases from J, with 17 bases in between. DNA for the CDR3: TGTGCCAGCAGGCAAAGTGGGACACAAAACAATGAGCAGTTCTTC. This translates into CASRQSGTQNNEQFF.

The chain combines TRBV11-3 with TRBJ1-1; D unresolved. The germline gives CDR1 SGHNT, CDR2 YENEEA. The CDR3 runs to 13 residues. Trimming shortened V by 2 bases and J by 2 bases, and 6 bases separated the two germline ends. The CDR3: CASSLKRNTEAFF. The CDR3 coding sequence is TGTGCCAGCAGCTTAAAGCGAAACACTGAAGCTTTCTTT.

This clone was observed once. This sequence joins TRBV5-1 and TRBJ1-1; no firm D call. V lost 3 bases, J lost 1 base, and 13 bases lay in between. The CDR3 sequence is 15 residues long. Germline lookup yields CDR1 SGHRS and CDR2 YFSETQ. The CDR3 coding sequence is TGCGCCAGCAGCTCGCAACAGATTCGGAACACTGAAGCTTTCTTT. Encoded protein: CASSSQQIRNTEAFF.

This clone was observed a single time. The chain combines TRBV15 with TRBJ1-1; no reliable D call. This CDR3 comprises 14 residues. From germline, CDR1 is LNHNV and CDR2 YYDKDF (reference sequence). V shed 5 bases and J shed 2 bases, with 12 bases lying between them. This CDR3 reads CATSGFSGNTEAFF. CDR3 nucleotides: TGTGCCACCAGCGGGTTTTCGGGAAACACTGAAGCTTTCTTT.

The CDR3 loop is CAISVGSSYNSPLHF. In DNA, the CDR3 is TGTGCCATCAGTGTAGGGAGCTCCTATAATTCACCCCTCCACTTT. J is TRBJ1-6 and V is TRBV10-3; unclear D gene. The CDR3 loop spans 15 amino acids. Trimming took 4 bases from V and 0 from J, leaving 7 bases between them. Germline V gives CDR1 ENHRY, CDR2 SYGVKD.

This clone was found a few times. The genes are TRBV15 and TRBJ1-1; 8 bases agree with TRBD1. J lost 0 bases, V lost 0 bases, and 3 bases had no gene match. The CDR3 is made up of 16 amino acids. Germline V gives CDR1 LNHNV, CDR2 YYDKDF (reference sequence). The CDR3 sequence is CATSRDRGLVNTEAFF. The CDR3 bases are TGTGCCACCAGCAGAGACAGGGGGCTGGTGAACACTGAAGCTTTCTTT.

The chain couples TRBV6-1 to TRBJ1-4, with 11 bases aligning to TRBD1. CDR1 and CDR2 from the germline V gene are MNHNS and SASEGT. The CDR3 is 15 residues long. The V segment lost 7 bases and the J segment 6 bases; nucleotides outside the gene matches: 7. CDR3 residues: CASTGQGGADEKLFF. The DNA for the CDR3 is TGTGCCAGCACGGGACAGGGGGGCGCCGATGAAAAACTGTTTTTT.

This clone occurred once. The V and J genes are TRBV5-1 and TRBJ2-1; 8 positions match TRBD1. V lost 1 base, J lost 8 bases, and 14 bases stayed unmatched. Germline lookup yields CDR1 SGHRS and CDR2 YFSETQ. The length of the CDR3 is 17 residues. The CDR3 nucleotides read TGCGCCAGCAGCTTGAGCCCCTCAGGGGGCACGTCAGATGAGCAGTTCTTC. It specifies CASSLSPSGGTSDEQFF.

V and J are TRBV6-6 and TRBJ2-1; the D gene is possibly TRBD1 (5 bases). The germline CDR1 and CDR2 sequences are MNHNY and SVGAGI (reference sequence). The CDR3 is 14 amino acids. Trimming removed 6 bases at V and 0 bases at J, with 9 bases between. The CDR3: CASRRQSSYNEQFF. Written as DNA, the CDR3 is TGTGCCAGCAGGCGACAGAGCTCCTACAATGAGCAGTTCTTC.

The chain combines TRBV7-9 with TRBJ1-6, with D possibly being TRBD1 (5 bases). This CDR3 is built from 15 residues. Germline values: CDR1 SEHNR, CDR2 FQNEAQ (reference sequence). V was pared by 2 bases and J by 9 bases, with 14 bases between. In DNA form, the CDR3 reads TGTGCCAGCAGCTTAAAATCCACCCAGGGTTCACCCCTCCACTTT. Protein sequence: CASSLKSTQGSPLHF.

The chain recombines TRBV4-1 with TRBJ2-2; a possible D gene is TRBD1 (5 bases). CDR3 length: 16 residues. CDR1 is MGHRA, CDR2 YSYEKL, per germline. Deletions cut 0 bases from V and 0 bases from J, with 8 bases between. CDR3 amino acids: CASSQDRAANTGELFF. For the CDR3, the DNA is TGCGCCAGCAGCCAAGACAGGGCGGCGAACACCGGGGAGCTGTTTTTT.

The DNA for the CDR3 is TGTGCCAGCAGCTTGCAAGGGACAGGGAACACTGAAGCTTTCTTT. It is translated as CASSLQGTGNTEAFF. The V and J genes are TRBV5-6 and TRBJ1-1, with 8 nucleotides matching TRBD1. The length of the CDR3 is 15 residues. The V and J ends lost 1 base and 1 base, in that order; junction bases with no gene match: 3. Germline V gene sequence: CDR1 SGHDT, CDR2 YYEEEE.